The clone carrying this T cell receptor beta chain was counted between two and nine times. Its antigen is unknown. V lost 5 bases to trimming and J lost 4 bases; unmatched junction nucleotides: 12. Germline V lookup: CDR1 SGHTA, CDR2 FQGNSA. CDR3 length: 16 amino acids. Unique molecular identifiers were present in the TCR beta cDNA libraries. Via MiXCR, TCRdb re-called the PCR reads, giving one row per CDR3 protein. The repertoire holds about 210,000 distinct CDR3 sequences, with roughly 30% as singletons. The data are from a study of post-analysis software for immune sequencing data. Study conclusions and caveats: TRBV5-6, TRBV5-1 and TRBV20-1 belonged to a set of roughly 5 TRBV segments that were more frequent in patients than controls.

This TCR derives from a girl aged 2-17 years with multiple sclerosis. The sample taken for sequencing was blood. The chain uses TRBV7-2 and TRBJ1-2, with TRBD1 matching 8 bases. The CDR3 loop is CASSRRTGGSSYGYTF. The CDR3 DNA follows: TGTGCCAGCAGCCGCCGTACAGGGGGTAGTAGCTATGGCTACACCTTC.